The 28 T cell receptor beta chains reported below all come from one sample, sequenced in a study of blood T cell repertoires in COVID-19 (TCRdb year 2020). Library construction relied on the immunoSEQ multiplex PCR assay. This immuneACCESS table, as held by TCRdb, lists in-frame sequences with V and J called but not all clones. Of the missing ones, under half trace to an unresolved V gene in checked studies; the others have no known cause. The sample yields hundreds of thousands of clones; roughly 80% were counted once. The biggest ten clones account for 2.6% of the sample. Sequencing used peripheral blood. These receptors originate from a woman in her 70s with active or convalescent COVID-19.

V usage is TRBV7-2 and J usage is TRBJ1-2; no definite D call. The V end lost 1 base, the J end lost 7 bases, and 10 bases lay between the germline ends. The CDR3 covers 13 residues. Germline V lookup: CDR1 SGHTA, CDR2 FQGNSA. CDR3: CASSLEAALGYTF. In DNA form, the CDR3 reads TGTGCCAGCAGCTTAGAAGCCGCCCTTGGCTACACCTTC.

This chain links TRBV5-1 with TRBJ1-1; TRBD1 matches at 7 bases. CDR1 and CDR2 (germline): SGHRS, YFSETQ. V lost 3 bases, J lost 0 bases, and 2 bases stayed unmatched. The CDR3 consists of 14 residues. CDR3 sequence (DNA): TGCGCCAGCAGCTGGGGACAGATGAACACTGAAGCTTTCTTT. Its translation is CASSWGQMNTEAFF.

The gene calls are TRBV7-2 and TRBJ1-2; D not certain. With 2 bases removed from V and 4 bases from J, the gap between germline ends came to 8 bases. The CDR3 has 13 residues. CDR1 and CDR2 from the germline V gene are SGHTA and FQGNSA. CDR3 amino acids: CASSLTAPYGYTF. CDR3 DNA sequence: TGTGCCAGCAGCTTAACAGCACCCTATGGCTACACCTTC.

The chain employs TRBV18 and TRBJ1-1; D not resolved. CDR1 and CDR2 from the germline V gene are KGHSH and LQKENI. CDR3 length: 14 residues. V was clipped by 3 bases and J by 3 bases, with 11 bases between them. CDR3: CASSPSPRDTEAFF. As DNA, the CDR3 is TGTGCCAGCTCACCGTCACCACGGGACACTGAAGCTTTCTTT.

The table lists this clone with a few counts. The chain is built from TRBV28 and TRBJ2-7; possible D gene TRBD1, 5 bases. With 1 base removed from V and 2 bases from J, the gap between germline ends came to 12 bases. The germline V gene has CDR1 MDHEN and CDR2 SYDVKM. The CDR3 spans 15 residues. CDR3 sequence: CASSLLAGLTYEQYF. The CDR3 DNA follows: TGTGCCAGCAGTTTATTGGCAGGGTTGACCTACGAGCAGTACTTC.

This chain joins TRBV6-5 and TRBJ1-6; 8 nucleotides agree with TRBD1. Germline CDR1 reads MNHEY; CDR2 reads SVGAGI. The trim removed 2 bases at V and 5 bases at J, leaving 2 bases unmatched. The CDR3 is made up of 15 amino acids. The CDR3 loop reads CASSYNRGNNSPLHF. The CDR3 DNA follows: TGTGCCAGCAGTTACAACAGGGGGAATAATTCACCCCTCCACTTT.

This clone has only a few counts. The V call is TRBV19, the J call TRBJ1-1; 8 bases match TRBD1. V shed 3 bases and J 3 bases; nucleotides not matched to a gene: 12. CDR1 LNHDA and CDR2 SQIVND come from the germline V gene (reference sequence). CDR3 length equals 17 residues. CDR3: CASSIVRGRGLDTEAFF. The CDR3 DNA reads as TGTGCCAGTAGTATTGTACGAGGCAGGGGGCTTGACACTGAAGCTTTCTTT.

V is TRBV2 and J is TRBJ2-3; the match to TRBD2 covers 11 bases. The CDR3 length is 19 residues. After removal of 2 bases from V and 4 bases from J, the junction contained 14 bases not matched to a gene. Germline loops: CDR1 SNHLY, CDR2 FYNNEI. The CDR3 loop reads CASSEWGTSGSFWADTQYF. The CDR3 bases are TGTGCCAGCAGTGAATGGGGAACTAGCGGGAGTTTTTGGGCAGATACGCAGTATTTT. Based on the CDR3 plus reference TRBV2 and TRBJ2-3, the full variable domain is EPEVTQTPSHQVTQMGQEVILRCVPISNHLYFYWYRQILGQKVEFLVSFYNNEISEKSEIFDDQFSVERPDGSNFTLKIRSTKLEDSAMYFCASSEWGTSGSFWADTQYFGPGTRLTVL.

The chain recombines TRBV18 with TRBJ2-3; the match to TRBD2 covers 8 bases. CDR3 length: 14 amino acids. CDR1 KGHSH and CDR2 LQKENI come from the germline V gene. V lost 2 bases, J lost 6 bases, and 4 bases stayed unmatched. CDR3 region: CASSPEAGDDTQYF. CDR3 DNA sequence: TGTGCCAGCTCACCAGAAGCGGGAGACGATACGCAGTATTTT.

The J gene is TRBJ1-6, the V gene TRBV12-1. TRBV12-1 counts as a pseudogene. The length of the CDR3 is 12 residues. The CDR3 loop reads CASSCPGSPLHF. The DNA for the CDR3 is TGTGCCAGCAGCTGTCCGGGTTCACCCCTCCACTTT.

The J gene is TRBJ1-3, the V gene TRBV29-1; D not certain. The V end lost 7 bases, the J end lost 3 bases, and 10 bases lay between the germline ends. Per germline, CDR1 SQVTM and CDR2 ANQGSEA. This CDR3 has 12 amino acids. The CDR3 here is CSARVIGNTIYF. The DNA for the CDR3 is TGCAGCGCCCGGGTTATTGGAAACACCATATATTTT. The entire variable domain, with the rest obtained from reference TRBV29-1 and TRBJ1-3, is as follows: SAVISQKPSRDICQRGTSLTIQCQVDSQVTMMFWYRQQPGQSLTLIATANQGSEATYESGFVIDKFPISRPNLTFSTLTVSNMSPEDSSIYLCSARVIGNTIYFGEGSWLTVV.

The chain combines TRBV19 with TRBJ2-1; D is possibly TRBD2 (6 bases). The CDR3 loop spans 15 amino acids. The V gene lost 3 bases and the J gene lost 8 bases, with 17 bases spanning the gap. The germline V gene encodes CDR1 LNHDA and CDR2 SQIVND (reference sequence). The CDR3 region is CASSIRGSISYEQFF. The DNA of the CDR3 is TGTGCCAGTAGTATCCGGGGGTCGATTAGCTATGAGCAGTTCTTC. Filled out from reference TRBV19 and TRBJ2-1, the complete variable domain reads DGGITQSPKYLFRKEGQNVTLSCEQNLNHDAMYWYRQDPGQGLRLIYYSQIVNDFQKGDIAEGYSVSREKKESFPLTVTSAQKNPTAFYLCASSIRGSISYEQFFGPGTRLTVL.

The rearrangement links TRBV6-1 to TRBJ1-5; no reliable D call. V dropped 0 bases and J dropped 5 bases, with 8 bases sitting between them. The CDR3 runs to 14 residues. Looked up from germline, CDR1 is MNHNS and CDR2 is SASEGT. DNA of the CDR3: TGTGCCAGCAGTGAAGCCCGACATGATCAGCCCCAGCATTTT. Residues: CASSEARHDQPQHF.

The table lists this clone with a few counts. This chain uses TRBV7-9 with TRBJ1-5; 9 nucleotides line up with TRBD1. J gave up 5 bases and V 5 bases, and 10 bases lay outside the gene matches. Germline V gene lookup returns CDR1 SEHNR and CDR2 FQNEAQ (reference sequence). CDR3 length equals 16 residues. CDR3 region: CASSKTGGNFHQPQHF. The CDR3 bases are TGTGCCAGCAGCAAAACAGGGGGCAATTTCCATCAGCCCCAGCATTTT.

The CDR3 DNA sequence: TGTGCCAGCTCCGGGGGACAGGGCAATTCACCCCTCCACTTT. It specifies CASSGGQGNSPLHF. The chain employs TRBV18 and TRBJ1-6, with 9 bases aligning to TRBD1. The trim removed 6 bases at V and 7 bases at J, leaving 4 bases unmatched. Germline V gene data show CDR1 as KGHSH and CDR2 as LQKENI. This CDR3 has 14 residues.

V is TRBV23-1 and J is TRBJ1-1, with a weak D call TRBD1 (6 bases). TRBV23-1 falls under the ORF class, with uncertain function. Trimming shortened V by 8 bases and J by 5 bases, and 21 bases separated the two germline ends. The CDR3 loop spans 15 amino acids. The CDR3 reads CASARDTAKGTEAFF. The CDR3 DNA reads as TGCGCCAGCGCCCGGGACACCGCAAAGGGGACTGAAGCTTTCTTT.

The rearrangement links TRBV9 to TRBJ2-2; weak D call: TRBD2 (6 bases). This CDR3 contains 16 residues. V was clipped by 0 bases and J by 1 base, with 10 bases between them. Germline values: CDR1 SGDLS, CDR2 YYNGEE. The CDR3 here is CASSVGLAMNTGELFF. In DNA form, the CDR3 reads TGTGCCAGCAGCGTAGGGCTAGCGATGAACACCGGGGAGCTGTTTTTT.

The V gene is TRBV7-9, the J gene TRBJ1-5, with 9 bases fitting TRBD1. This CDR3 has 14 amino acids. V lost 1 base and J lost 6; bases outside the gene matches: 1. The germline gives CDR1 SEHNR, CDR2 FQNEAQ (reference sequence). CDR3: CASSLEGQGQPQHF. CDR3 sequence (DNA): TGTGCCAGCAGCTTAGAGGGACAGGGTCAGCCCCAGCATTTT.

V is TRBV5-1 and J is TRBJ2-1, with D unresolved. The CDR3 sequence is 13 residues long. V was cut by 4 bases and J by 5 bases, with 10 bases left in between. Germline CDR1 reads SGHRS; CDR2 reads YFSETQ. The CDR3 spells CASSTYSDNEQFF. The CDR3 nucleotides are TGCGCCAGCAGCACTTACTCGGACAATGAGCAGTTCTTC.

This clone was counted only a few times. The CDR3 DNA reads TGTGCCAGCAGGGGGGGTGGACGGACTGAAGCTTTCTTT. This sequence encodes CASRGGGRTEAFF. The chain uses TRBV12-3 or TRBV12-4 and TRBJ1-1, with a tentative D call TRBD1 (5 bases). The CDR3 covers 13 residues. V was trimmed by 6 bases and J by 5 bases, leaving 13 bases between them.

A few counts support this clone. This chain links TRBV3-1 (or the pseudogene TRBV3-2) with TRBJ1-2; D possibly corresponds to TRBD1 (6 bases). CDR1 and CDR2 from the germline V gene are LGHDT and YNNKEL (reference sequence). CDR3 length: 18 amino acids. V was clipped by 0 bases and J by 2 bases, with 19 bases between them. The chain's CDR3 is CASSQDLGEGGLNYGYTF. CDR3 in DNA: TGTGCCAGCAGCCAAGATCTTGGGGAGGGGGGGCTAAACTATGGCTACACCTTC.

The J gene is TRBJ2-2, the V gene TRBV6-6; possible D gene TRBD2, 7 bases. Germline CDR1 reads MNHNY; CDR2 reads SVGAGI (reference sequence). V was trimmed by 6 bases and J by 4 bases, leaving 15 bases between them. This CDR3 is 15 amino acids long. The CDR3 bases are TGTGCCAGCAGAATAATGAGGGGGGGCACCGGGGAGCTGTTTTTT. Translation: CASRIMRGGTGELFF.

V and J are TRBV27 and TRBJ1-1; 7 nucleotides agree with TRBD1. The trim removed 6 bases at V and 5 bases at J, leaving 9 bases unmatched. This CDR3 has 14 residues. Germline assignment: CDR1 MNHEY and CDR2 SMNVEV (reference sequence). The chain's CDR3 is CASRDTGDETEAFF. CDR3 in DNA: TGTGCCAGCAGAGATACAGGGGATGAAACTGAAGCTTTCTTT.

This rearrangement joins TRBV6-5 to TRBJ1-1; 7 bases line up with TRBD1. Germline-derived CDR1 and CDR2 are MNHEY and SVGAGI. The V gene end was trimmed by 6 bases and the J gene end by 6 bases; junction bases not matched to a gene: 7. CDR3 length: 13 amino acids. CDR3 loop: CASRKQGLPEAFF. As DNA, the CDR3 is TGTGCCAGCAGAAAACAGGGGCTCCCTGAAGCTTTCTTT.

The chain couples TRBV12-3 or TRBV12-4 to TRBJ1-1; a weak D match, TRBD1 (5 bases). Trimming stripped 7 bases from V and 0 bases from J, with 9 bases between. This CDR3 spans 13 amino acids. The CDR3 DNA is TGTGCCAGCATACGACAGATGAACACTGAAGCTTTCTTT. It is translated as CASIRQMNTEAFF.

The chain carries TRBV15 and TRBJ2-2; perhaps TRBD1 as D (8 bases). Trimming cost V 8 bases and J 7 bases, with 14 bases left between them. In germline, CDR1 is LNHNV, CDR2 YYDKDF (reference sequence). This CDR3 spans 13 amino acids. The CDR3 region has the DNA TGTGCCACCCGACAGGGGAGGGACGGGGAGCTGTTTTTT. This encodes CATRQGRDGELFF.

A few counts support this clone. The chain links TRBV30 to TRBJ1-2, with D perhaps TRBD1 (6 bases). Trimming pared 2 bases from V and 2 bases from J, leaving 24 bases between. This CDR3 has 18 residues. CDR1 is GTSNPN and CDR2 is SVGIG in the germline V gene (reference sequence). The CDR3 DNA reads TGTGCCTGGAGTATATACCCGGGACAACACCTCGGGAACTATGGCTACACCTTC. Amino acids: CAWSIYPGQHLGNYGYTF.

The CDR3 nucleotides read TGTGCCAGCAGCCCCCTTTCGAACACTGAAGCTTTCTTT. Protein product: CASSPLSNTEAFF. The rearrangement links TRBV3-1 (or the pseudogene TRBV3-2) to TRBJ1-1; D not resolved. V gave up 4 bases and J gave up 1 base, with 7 bases separating them. This CDR3 comprises 13 residues. Germline-derived CDR1 and CDR2 are LGHDT and YNNKEL (reference sequence).